The sequence of this T cell receptor beta chain was determined in a study of blood T cell repertoires in COVID-19. Study overall: Spain, Italy and the United States supplied samples that represented acute and convalescent COVID-19. Sources were T cells, B-cell-depleted T cells, or PBMCs; the material itself was cDNA or gDNA.

Germline trimming cut 7 bases from V and 2 bases from J; bases unmatched to any gene: 5. The CDR3 is 14 amino acids. In germline, CDR1 is SGHNT, CDR2 YYREEE (reference sequence). Original handling: Reference gene primer amplification in the assay estimated nucleated cell counts. Clones were read by immunoSEQ multiplex PCR, and TCRdb kept only the in-frame ones, dropping some. The V and J calls and the clone size are those of that table, but D and trimming were determined from the DNA. The repertoire holds a few hundred thousand clones, with 84% as singletons. This clone was seen a few times. Sample: peripheral blood. This receptor was obtained from a woman aged 40-49 years who had recovered from COVID-19. V and J are TRBV5-4 and TRBJ2-2, with 7 bases lining up with TRBD2. The CDR3 sequence is CASQRDRNTGELFF. In DNA form, the CDR3 reads TGTGCCAGCCAGCGGGACCGAAACACCGGGGAGCTGTTTTTT.